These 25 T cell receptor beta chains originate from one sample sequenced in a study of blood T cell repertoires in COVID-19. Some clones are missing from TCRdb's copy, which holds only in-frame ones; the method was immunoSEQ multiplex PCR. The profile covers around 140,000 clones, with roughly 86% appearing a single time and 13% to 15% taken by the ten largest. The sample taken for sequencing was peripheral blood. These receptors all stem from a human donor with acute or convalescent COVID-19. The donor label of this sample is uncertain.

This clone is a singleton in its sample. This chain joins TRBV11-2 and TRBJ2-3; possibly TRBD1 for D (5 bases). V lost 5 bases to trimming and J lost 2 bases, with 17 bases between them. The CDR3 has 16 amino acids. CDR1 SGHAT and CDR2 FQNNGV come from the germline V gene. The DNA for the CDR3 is TGTGCCAGCAGCAGGACAACCGGTCCGATCACAGATACGCAGTATTTT. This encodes CASSRTTGPITDTQYF. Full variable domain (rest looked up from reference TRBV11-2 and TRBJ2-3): EAGVAQSPRYKIIEKRQSVAFWCNPISGHATLYWYQQILGQGPKLLIQFQNNGVVDDSQLPKDRFSAERLKGVDSTLKIQPAKLEDSAVYLCASSRTTGPITDTQYFGPGTRLTVL.

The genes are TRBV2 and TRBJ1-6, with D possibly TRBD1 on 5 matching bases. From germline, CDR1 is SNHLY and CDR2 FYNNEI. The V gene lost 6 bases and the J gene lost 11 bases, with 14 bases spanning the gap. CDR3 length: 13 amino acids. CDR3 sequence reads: CASRLQDRTPLHF. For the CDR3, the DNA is TGTGCCAGCAGGTTACAGGACCGAACACCCCTCCACTTT.

DNA for the CDR3: TGTGCCAGCTCACGTGGGGAGGACACTGAAGCTTTCTTT. As protein: CASSRGEDTEAFF. This chain joins TRBV18 and TRBJ1-1, with unresolved D. Per germline, CDR1 KGHSH and CDR2 LQKENI. V lost 4 bases and J 3 bases, leaving 9 bases between the germline ends. CDR3 length equals 13 residues.

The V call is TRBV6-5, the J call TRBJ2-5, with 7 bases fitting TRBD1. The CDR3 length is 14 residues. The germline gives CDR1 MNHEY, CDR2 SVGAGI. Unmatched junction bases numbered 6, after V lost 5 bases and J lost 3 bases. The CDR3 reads CASSLMDRKETQYF. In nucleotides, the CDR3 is TGTGCCAGCAGTCTTATGGACAGGAAAGAGACCCAGTACTTC.

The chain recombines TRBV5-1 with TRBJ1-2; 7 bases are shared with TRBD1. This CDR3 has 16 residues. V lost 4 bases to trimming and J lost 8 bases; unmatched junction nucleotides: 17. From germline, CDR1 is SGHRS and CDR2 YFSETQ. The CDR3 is CASSPEGGQRLGGYTF. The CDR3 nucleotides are TGCGCCAGCAGCCCCGAGGGGGGACAGCGACTTGGGGGCTACACCTTC. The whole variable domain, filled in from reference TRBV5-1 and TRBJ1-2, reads KAGVTQTPRYLIKTRGQQVTLSCSPISGHRSVSWYQQTPGQGLQFLFEYFSETQRNKGNFPGRFSGRQFSNSRSEMNVSTLELGDSALYLCASSPEGGQRLGGYTFGSGTRLTVV.

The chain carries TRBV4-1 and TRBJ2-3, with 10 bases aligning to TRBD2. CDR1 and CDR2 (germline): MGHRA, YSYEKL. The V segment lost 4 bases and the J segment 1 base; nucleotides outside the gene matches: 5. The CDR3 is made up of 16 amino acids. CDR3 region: CASSRLAGGRTDTQYF. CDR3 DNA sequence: TGCGCCAGCAGCCGCTTAGCGGGGGGTCGCACAGATACGCAGTATTTT.

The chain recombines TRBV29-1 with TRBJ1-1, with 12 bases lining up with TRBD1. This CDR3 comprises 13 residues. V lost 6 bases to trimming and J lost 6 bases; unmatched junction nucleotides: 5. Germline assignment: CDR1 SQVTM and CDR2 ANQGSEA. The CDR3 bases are TGCAGCGTGGGACAGGGGGCCTCCCCTGAAGCTTTCTTT. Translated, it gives CSVGQGASPEAFF.

CDR3 residues: CASSQAGQGSGGYTF. CDR3 sequence (DNA): TGTGCCAGCAGCCAGGCGGGACAGGGTTCGGGAGGCTACACCTTC. The chain has TRBV4-2 and TRBJ1-2, with TRBD1 identical over 9 bases. Per germline, CDR1 LGHNA and CDR2 YNFKEQ. The CDR3 length is 15 residues. The V and J ends lost 3 bases and 8 bases, in that order; junction bases with no gene match: 10.

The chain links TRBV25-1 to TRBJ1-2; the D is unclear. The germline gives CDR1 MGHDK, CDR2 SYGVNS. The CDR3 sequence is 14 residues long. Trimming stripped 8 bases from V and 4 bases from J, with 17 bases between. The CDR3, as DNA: TGTGCCAGCGCCGGGGATTTATACGCCTATGGCTACACCTTC. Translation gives CASAGDLYAYGYTF.

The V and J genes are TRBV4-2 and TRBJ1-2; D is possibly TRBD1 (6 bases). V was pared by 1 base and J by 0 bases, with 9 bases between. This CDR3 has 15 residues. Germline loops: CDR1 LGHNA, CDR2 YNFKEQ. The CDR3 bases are TGTGCCAGCAGCCAAGCGGGACACTCTAACTATGGCTACACCTTC. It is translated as CASSQAGHSNYGYTF.

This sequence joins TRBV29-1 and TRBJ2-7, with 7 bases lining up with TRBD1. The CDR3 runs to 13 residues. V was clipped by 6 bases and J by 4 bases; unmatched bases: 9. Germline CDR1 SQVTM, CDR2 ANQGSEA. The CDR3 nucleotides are TGCAGCGTCCCGGGACAGCTACCTTACGAGCAGTACTTC. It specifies CSVPGQLPYEQYF.

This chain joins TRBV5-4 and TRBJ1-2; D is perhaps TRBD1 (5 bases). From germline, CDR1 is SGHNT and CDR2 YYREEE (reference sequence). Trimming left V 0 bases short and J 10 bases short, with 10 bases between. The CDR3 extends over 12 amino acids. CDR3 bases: TGTGCCAGCAGCTTGGTGGGACTGATCTACACCTTC. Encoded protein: CASSLVGLIYTF.

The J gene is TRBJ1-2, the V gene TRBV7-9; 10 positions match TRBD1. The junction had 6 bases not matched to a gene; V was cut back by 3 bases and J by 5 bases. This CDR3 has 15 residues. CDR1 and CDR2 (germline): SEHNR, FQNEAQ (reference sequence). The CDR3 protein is CASSFTTGGQYGYTF. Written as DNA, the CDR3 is TGTGCCAGCAGCTTTACGACAGGGGGCCAGTATGGCTACACCTTC.

The CDR3 sequence is CARQGLDYGYTF. The CDR3 nucleotides are TGTGCCCGACAGGGTCTTGACTATGGCTACACCTTC. This chain uses TRBV30 with TRBJ1-2; 7 bases fit TRBD1. The V gene's germline CDR1 is GTSNPN and CDR2 SVGIG (reference sequence). CDR3 length: 12 amino acids. With V trimmed by 8 bases and J by 3 bases, 6 bases remained unmatched. The whole variable domain, filled in from reference TRBV30 and TRBJ1-2, reads SQTIHQWPATLVQPVGSPLSLECTVEGTSNPNLYWYRQAAGRGLQLLFYSVGIGQISSEVPQNLSASRPQDRQFILSSKKLLLSDSGFYLCARQGLDYGYTFGSGTRLTVV.

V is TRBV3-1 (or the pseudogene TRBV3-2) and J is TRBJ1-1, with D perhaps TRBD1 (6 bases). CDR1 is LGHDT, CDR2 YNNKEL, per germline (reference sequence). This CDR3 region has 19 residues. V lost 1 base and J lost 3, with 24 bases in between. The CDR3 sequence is CASSQVRRTARVYHTEAFF. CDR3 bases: TGTGCCAGCAGCCAAGTCCGGCGGACAGCGCGGGTTTATCACACTGAAGCTTTCTTT.

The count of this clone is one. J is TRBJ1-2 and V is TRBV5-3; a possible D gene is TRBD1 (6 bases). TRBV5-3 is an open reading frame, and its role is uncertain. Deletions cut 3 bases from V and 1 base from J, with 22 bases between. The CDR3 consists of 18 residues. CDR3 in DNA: TGTGCCAGAAGCTATAGGACAGTTTCTCCACGGTGTAACTATGGCTACACCTTC. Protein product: CARSYRTVSPRCNYGYTF.

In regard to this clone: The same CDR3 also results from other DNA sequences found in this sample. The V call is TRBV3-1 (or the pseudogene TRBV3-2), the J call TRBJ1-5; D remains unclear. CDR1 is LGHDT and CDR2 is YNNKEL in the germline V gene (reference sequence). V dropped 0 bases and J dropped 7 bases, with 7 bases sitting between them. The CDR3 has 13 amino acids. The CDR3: CASSQEGSQPQHF. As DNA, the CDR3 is TGTGCCAGCAGCCAAGAAGGGAGCCAGCCCCAGCATTTT.

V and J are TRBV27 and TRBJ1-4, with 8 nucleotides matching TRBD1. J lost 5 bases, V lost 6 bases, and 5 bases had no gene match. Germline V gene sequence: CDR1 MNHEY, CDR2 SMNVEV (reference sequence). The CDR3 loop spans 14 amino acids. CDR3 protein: CASRWTGKNEKLFF. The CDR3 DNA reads TGTGCCAGCAGATGGACAGGGAAGAATGAAAAACTGTTTTTT.

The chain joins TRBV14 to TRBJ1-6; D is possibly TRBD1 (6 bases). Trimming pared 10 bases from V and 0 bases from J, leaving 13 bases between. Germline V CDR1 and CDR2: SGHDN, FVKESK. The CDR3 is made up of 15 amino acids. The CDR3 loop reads CATKQGSSYNSPLHF. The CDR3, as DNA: TGTGCCACCAAACAGGGAAGCTCCTATAATTCACCCCTCCACTTT.

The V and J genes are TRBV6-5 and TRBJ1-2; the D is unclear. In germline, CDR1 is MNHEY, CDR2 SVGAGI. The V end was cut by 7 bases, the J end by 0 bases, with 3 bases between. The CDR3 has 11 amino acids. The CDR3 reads CASTTNYGYTF. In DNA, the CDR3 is TGTGCCAGCACAACTAACTATGGCTACACCTTC.

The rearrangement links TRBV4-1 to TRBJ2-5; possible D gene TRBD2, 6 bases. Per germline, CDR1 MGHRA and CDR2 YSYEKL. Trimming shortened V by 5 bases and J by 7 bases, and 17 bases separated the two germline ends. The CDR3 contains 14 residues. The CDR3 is CASSTSSDPGTQYF. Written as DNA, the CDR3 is TGCGCCAGCAGCACCTCTAGCGACCCAGGGACCCAGTACTTC.

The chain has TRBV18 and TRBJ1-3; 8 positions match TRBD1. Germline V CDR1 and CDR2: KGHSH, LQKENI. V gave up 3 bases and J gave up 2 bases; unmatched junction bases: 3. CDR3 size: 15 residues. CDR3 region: CASSPLTGAGNTIYF. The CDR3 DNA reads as TGTGCCAGCTCACCTTTGACAGGGGCTGGAAACACCATATATTTT.

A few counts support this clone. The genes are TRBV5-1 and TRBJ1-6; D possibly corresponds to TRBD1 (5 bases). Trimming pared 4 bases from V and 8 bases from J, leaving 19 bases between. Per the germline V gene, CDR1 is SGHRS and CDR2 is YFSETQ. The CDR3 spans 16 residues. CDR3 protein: CASSGMGRGRDSPLHF. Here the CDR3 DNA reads TGCGCCAGCAGCGGCATGGGGAGGGGCCGGGATTCACCCCTCCACTTT.

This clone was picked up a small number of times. This CDR3 reads CASNPRGNQYGYTF. The DNA for the CDR3 is TGTGCCAGCAACCCCAGGGGCAACCAATATGGCTACACCTTC. This sequence joins TRBV6-4 and TRBJ1-2; D might be TRBD1 (6 bases). The germline V and J ends were trimmed by 7 bases and 5 bases, with 17 bases remaining between them. CDR1 and CDR2 from the germline V gene are MRHNA and SNTAGT. This CDR3 region has 14 residues.

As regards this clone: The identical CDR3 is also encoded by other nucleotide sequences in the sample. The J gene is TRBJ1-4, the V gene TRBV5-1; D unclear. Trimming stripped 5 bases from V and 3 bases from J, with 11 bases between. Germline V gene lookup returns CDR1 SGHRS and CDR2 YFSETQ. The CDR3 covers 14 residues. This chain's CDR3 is CASRGDRSNEKLFF. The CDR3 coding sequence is TGCGCCAGCAGGGGAGATCGATCTAATGAAAAACTGTTTTTT. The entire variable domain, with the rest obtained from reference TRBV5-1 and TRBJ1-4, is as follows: KAGVTQTPRYLIKTRGQQVTLSCSPISGHRSVSWYQQTPGQGLQFLFEYFSETQRNKGNFPGRFSGRQFSNSRSEMNVSTLELGDSALYLCASRGDRSNEKLFFGSGTQLSVL.